The next 25 T cell receptor beta chains were all read from a single sample in a study of blood T cells in healthy people across ages. Combining a sample-barcoded 5' primer with a J-beta primer mix, a second PCR ran for roughly 6 to 12 cycles. TCRdb recomputed calls from the 5' RACE reads with MiXCR, one row per CDR3 protein. The sample holds around 1.1 million distinct CDR3 sequences, less than 45% seen once. Input material: blood. The receptors here all came from a man between 18 and 29 years old in good health.

This clonotype was seen more than once but under ten times. The rearrangement uses TRBV7-2 and TRBJ1-1; D gene ambiguous. This CDR3 is 14 amino acids long. Looked up from germline, CDR1 is SGHTA and CDR2 is FQGNSA. The ends were cut back, 2 bases at V and 0 bases at J, with 7 bases in the middle. The CDR3 spells CASSLLHLNTEAFF. The CDR3 nucleotides are TGTGCCAGCAGCTTATTACATCTGAACACTGAAGCTTTCTTT.

Concerning this clonotype: The conserved closing phenylalanine or tryptophan is absent in this CDR3, likely reflecting a read error. The chain carries TRBV12-3 or TRBV12-4 and TRBJ2-6; the D gene is possibly TRBD1 (7 bases). V lost 5 bases, J lost 0 bases, and 14 bases lay in between. This CDR3 has 17 residues. Written as DNA, the CDR3 is TGTGCCAGCAGTCTCCTCAGGGGGGACTCTGGGGCCAACGTCCTGACTCTC. Residues: CASSLLRGDSGANVLTL.

The CDR3 reads CSVQETGGRHEKLFF. The DNA for the CDR3 is TGCAGCGTACAAGAAACAGGGGGTCGGCATGAAAAACTGTTTTTT. The V gene is TRBV29-1, the J gene TRBJ1-4; 8 bases map to TRBD1. CDR3 length: 15 amino acids. Looked up from germline, CDR1 is SQVTM and CDR2 is ANQGSEA. V lost 6 bases to trimming and J lost 6 bases; unmatched junction nucleotides: 12.

In this sample, this clonotype turned up a few times. A much larger clone differs by one base, so this may be a read error. The chain employs TRBV12-3 or TRBV12-4 and TRBJ2-7, with a tentative D call TRBD1 (6 bases). V was clipped by 3 bases and J by 7 bases, with 13 bases between them. The CDR3 has 13 amino acids. CDR3 bases: TGTGCCAGCAGTTTGTCCAGGGACAATGAGCAGTACTTC. Its translation: CASSLSRDNEQYF.

This chain joins TRBV7-8 and TRBJ2-6, with 8 positions matching TRBD1. Germline V lookup: CDR1 SGHVS, CDR2 FQNEAQ. Losses at the gene ends were 9 bases for V and 0 bases for J; bases not matched to a gene: 13. The CDR3 extends over 18 amino acids. The CDR3 protein is CASTTLGQAFSGANVLTF. For the CDR3, the DNA is TGTGCCAGTACTACTCTGGGACAGGCTTTCTCTGGGGCCAACGTCCTGACTTTC. The entire variable domain, with the rest obtained from reference TRBV7-8 and TRBJ2-6, is as follows: GAGVSQSPRYKVAKRGQDVALRCDPISGHVSLFWYQQALGQGPEFLTYFQNEAQLDKSGLPSDRFFAERPEGSVSTLKIQRTQQEDSAVYLCASTTLGQAFSGANVLTFGAGSRLTVL.

This clonotype was detected a few times. V usage is TRBV18 and J usage is TRBJ1-4, with D unresolved. Trimming took off 6 bases at V and 5 bases at J, with 13 bases between the two ends. The CDR3 contains 14 residues. The V gene's germline CDR1 is KGHSH and CDR2 LQKENI. The CDR3 region has the DNA TGTGCCAGCTCTGATTCGCGATCGAATGAAAAACTGTTTTTT. Protein product: CASSDSRSNEKLFF.

CDR3 region: CASREQGGRNQPQHF. The DNA for the CDR3 is TGTGCCAGCAGGGAACAGGGTGGACGCAATCAGCCCCAGCATTTT. The chain uses TRBV6-5 and TRBJ1-5; perhaps TRBD1 as D (6 bases). Germline-derived CDR1 and CDR2 are MNHEY and SVGAGI. Trimming left V 6 bases short and J 2 bases short, with 14 bases between. The CDR3 spans 15 residues.

This clonotype has a handful of counts. V and J are TRBV10-2 and TRBJ2-5, with no clear D. The germline V gene has CDR1 WSHSY and CDR2 SAAADI. The V end lost 0 bases, the J end lost 11 bases, and 10 bases lay between the germline ends. CDR3 length: 12 amino acids. Here the CDR3 DNA reads TGCGCCAGCAGTGAGTCGAAGGTGGGGCAGTACTTC. This encodes CASSESKVGQYF.

The chain joins TRBV7-2 to TRBJ2-7; D remains ambiguous. The V gene's germline CDR1 is SGHTA and CDR2 FQGNSA. This CDR3 is built from 15 residues. With 2 bases removed from V and 2 bases from J, the gap between germline ends came to 13 bases. The chain's CDR3 is CASSLWLRDPYEQYF. In nucleotides, the CDR3 is TGTGCCAGCAGCTTATGGTTGCGTGACCCCTACGAGCAGTACTTC.

Notes on this clonotype: A read error may produce the germline difference seen at one junction end. This rearrangement joins TRBV29-1 to TRBJ1-1, with unresolved D. The CDR3 runs to 11 residues. Looked up from germline, CDR1 is SQVTM and CDR2 is ANQGSEA. CDR3 in DNA: TGCGGCGTTTATCTGAACACTGAAGCTTTCTTT. Its translation is CGVYLNTEAFF.

The chain uses TRBV7-3 and TRBJ2-2; possible D gene TRBD2, 7 bases. This CDR3 contains 17 residues. The germline V gene encodes CDR1 SGHTA and CDR2 FQGTGA. Trimming stripped 2 bases from V and 0 bases from J, with 13 bases between. CDR3 sequence (DNA): TGTGCCAGCAGCTTATTGGCGGGGGCCGCGAACACCGGGGAGCTGTTTTTT. It is translated as CASSLLAGAANTGELFF.

V and J are TRBV6-2 or TRBV6-3 and TRBJ2-7; D is unclear. This CDR3 spans 14 amino acids. In germline, CDR1 is MNHEY, CDR2 SVGEGT. V dropped 6 bases and J dropped 0 bases, with 12 bases sitting between them. The CDR3 DNA reads as TGTGCCAGCAGACCCGTTTGGGACTCCTACGAGCAGTACTTC. Translated, it gives CASRPVWDSYEQYF.

The chain links TRBV5-4 to TRBJ1-4; the match to TRBD1 covers 9 bases. Germline V gene lookup returns CDR1 SGHNT and CDR2 YYREEE (reference sequence). The CDR3 is 15 residues long. V lost 4 bases and J lost 1; bases outside the gene matches: 2. CDR3 DNA sequence: TGTGCCAGCAGCATGGACAGGGGAACTAATGAAAAACTGTTTTTT. This sequence encodes CASSMDRGTNEKLFF.

This clonotype was observed many times. The rearrangement uses TRBV20-1 and TRBJ1-2, with a tentative D call TRBD1 (5 bases). The CDR3 covers 14 residues. The V end was cut by 0 bases, the J end by 6 bases, with 14 bases between. CDR1 is DFQATT, CDR2 SNEGSKA, per germline (reference sequence). CDR3 sequence (DNA): TGCAGTGCTAGAGATCCGGCAGGGTGGAATGGCTACACCTTC. Protein: CSARDPAGWNGYTF.

This clonotype was seen more than once but under ten times. The rearrangement uses TRBV20-1 and TRBJ2-5; D gene unclear. V lost 7 bases and J 2 bases, leaving 5 bases between the germline ends. Germline V gene sequence: CDR1 DFQATT, CDR2 SNEGSKA (reference sequence). This CDR3 has 10 residues. CDR3 loop: CSVTQETQYF. In DNA form, the CDR3 reads TGCAGTGTTACTCAAGAGACCCAGTACTTC.

This clonotype has just a few counts. The chain uses TRBV6-5 and TRBJ2-5; 14 positions agree with TRBD2. Germline V gene sequence: CDR1 MNHEY, CDR2 SVGAGI. J lost 5 bases, V lost 4 bases, and 6 bases had no gene match. The length of the CDR3 is 16 residues. The CDR3 sequence is CASSSRTSGRRETQYF. The CDR3 coding sequence is TGTGCCAGCAGTTCCAGGACTAGCGGGAGGAGGGAGACCCAGTACTTC.

This clonotype has more than one count but fewer than ten. This chain connects TRBV6-1 to TRBJ1-2; 7 bases line up with TRBD1. Germline loops: CDR1 MNHNS, CDR2 SASEGT. This CDR3 contains 15 residues. V lost 6 bases, J lost 2 bases, and 9 bases stayed unmatched. The CDR3 protein is CASSWGQSLNYGYTF. The DNA for the CDR3 is TGTGCCAGCAGCTGGGGACAGTCTTTAAACTATGGCTACACCTTC.

This clonotype has more than one count but fewer than ten. The gene calls are TRBV20-1 and TRBJ1-2; no clear D gene. The CDR3 is 11 amino acids. The germline V gene has CDR1 DFQATT and CDR2 SNEGSKA (reference sequence). With 3 bases removed from V and 8 bases from J, the gap between germline ends came to 10 bases. CDR3 DNA sequence: TGCAGTGCTAGCGACCGCCGGGGCTACACCTTC. It encodes CSASDRRGYTF.

The rearrangement joins TRBV6-1 to TRBJ2-5; 8 bases agree with TRBD2. Germline V lookup: CDR1 MNHNS, CDR2 SASEGT. V lost 7 bases and J lost 2; bases outside the gene matches: 15. CDR3 size: 17 residues. CDR3 in DNA: TGTGCCAGCACCAACTGGCAGCGGGGGTTAGGGCAAGAGACCCAGTACTTC. Protein sequence: CASTNWQRGLGQETQYF.

The rearrangement joins TRBV6-1 to TRBJ2-3, with 7 bases that match TRBD1. Germline assignment: CDR1 MNHNS and CDR2 SASEGT. The CDR3 covers 16 residues. V trimming: 4 bases; J trimming: 3 bases; junction bases outside the gene matches: 10. CDR3 in amino acids: CASSVQRDSMTDTQYF. For the CDR3, the DNA is TGTGCCAGCAGTGTTCAGAGGGACAGCATGACAGATACGCAGTATTTT.

The chain carries TRBV4-2 and TRBJ2-5; D is unclear. The J call may be mistaken, given a closer DNA end match to TRBJ2-7. CDR1 LGHNA and CDR2 YNFKEQ come from the germline V gene. The CDR3 spans 16 residues. This CDR3 is CASSHDSQVAFNEQYF. CDR3 DNA sequence: TGTGCCAGCAGCCACGACTCGCAGGTAGCTTTCAACGAGCAGTACTTC.

This clonotype was counted a few times. A much larger clonotype is one base distant, so this may be a read error. The chain couples TRBV12-3 or TRBV12-4 to TRBJ1-5; D unclear. Between the trimmed V and J ends, which lost 6 bases and 0 bases, there was a span of 3 bases. This CDR3 has 12 residues. DNA for the CDR3: TGTGCCAGCAGGAATAGCAATCAGCCCCAGCATTTT. Translating it yields CASRNSNQPQHF.

Notes on this clonotype: A much larger clone lies a single base off, so this may be a read error. The J gene is TRBJ2-1, the V gene TRBV20-1; 8 nucleotides match TRBD2. With 3 bases clipped from V and 8 bases from J, the junction kept 12 bases outside the gene matches. Looked up from germline, CDR1 is DFQATT and CDR2 is SNEGSKA (reference sequence). The CDR3 consists of 15 residues. The CDR3 sequence is CSASETSGGYDEQFF. The CDR3 DNA reads TGCAGTGCTAGTGAAACGAGCGGGGGATACGATGAGCAGTTCTTC.

V is TRBV12-3 or TRBV12-4 and J is TRBJ1-1; D unresolved. This CDR3 is built from 13 residues. The V gene lost 6 bases and the J gene lost 10 bases, with 18 bases spanning the gap. CDR3 sequence reads: CASSRTQPSRAFF. The DNA of the CDR3 is TGTGCCAGCAGCCGAACCCAGCCTAGTAGAGCTTTCTTT.

The chain is built from TRBV2 and TRBJ2-3; 9 bases match TRBD1. The CDR3 length is 15 residues. CDR1 and CDR2 from the germline V gene are SNHLY and FYNNEI. The ends lost 4 bases at V and 3 bases at J; junction bases unmatched: 5. This CDR3 reads CASSGTGERTDTQYF. The CDR3 nucleotides are TGTGCCAGCAGTGGGACAGGGGAGAGGACAGATACGCAGTATTTT.